This T cell receptor (beta chain) was captured in a study of shared clonotypes between healthy human individuals. Profiled with immunoSEQ multiplex PCR; TCRdb holds only in-frame clones, not every one. The sample consists of about 2.1 million clones, 93% of them appearing once. CD45RO-negative cells were positively selected for CCR7, leaving out terminally differentiated effector memory CD45RA+ cells. CDR3 length: 14 amino acids. V was trimmed by 6 bases and J by 2 bases, leaving 13 bases between them. CDR1 and CDR2 from the germline V gene are SEHNR and FQNEAQ (reference sequence). This rearrangement joins TRBV7-9 to TRBJ1-2; the D gene is possibly TRBD1 (6 bases). The TCR was taken from a man aged 18-30 years in good health. Some clones in this sample may be carry-over from other donors' samples. Sequencing was carried out using naive CD8+ T cells from PBMCs. The CDR3 here is CASRPDRRNYGYTF. Here the CDR3 DNA reads TGTGCCAGCAGACCGGACAGAAGAAACTATGGCTACACCTTC.